This is a list of T cell receptor beta chains from one sample in a study of T cell changes during pregnancy in multiple sclerosis. Using immunoSEQ multiplex PCR, the repertoire was profiled, and TCRdb retains in-frame clones only, with some absent. The sample has around 21,000 clones; 88% are singletons. The material sequenced was CD8+ T cells from peripheral blood mononuclear cells, taken in the third trimester of pregnancy. The receptors stem from a female donor in good health, enrolled as a control in a pregnancy study. Each CDR3 is given with its conserved first and last residue. Each record gives: J gene, CDR3 length, V gene, CDR3 protein.

>TRBJ2-2|15|TRBV7-9
CASSSTQGSTGELFF
>TRBJ2-1|13|TRBV6-1
CASSETGEDEQFF
>TRBJ2-5|13|TRBV7-7
CASSGRGAETQYF
>TRBJ1-1|15|TRBV28
CASSLFLETGTEAFF
>TRBJ2-7|18|TRBV19
CASSRPGLAGAQIHEQYF
>TRBJ1-1|15|TRBV19
CASSIDEDTDTEAFF
>TRBJ2-3|16|TRBV2
CASSDSTDRVLDTQYF
>TRBJ1-4|15|TRBV9
CTSSVTGLYGEKLFF
>TRBJ2-3|17|TRBV28
CASSPYGRELSTDTQYF
>TRBJ2-2|13|TRBV4-1
CASSQVATGELFF
>TRBJ1-4|15|TRBV6-5
CASSPLAGEQGKLFF
>TRBJ2-7|14|TRBV5-1
CASCSGSPPYEQYF
>TRBJ1-4|16|TRBV5-5
CASSWRGGRTNEKLFF
>TRBJ1-5|14|TRBV27
CASTTGGPNQPQHF
>TRBJ2-7|13|TRBV7-9
CASSEANTYEQYF